This paragraph covers one TCR beta chain sequence. Its antigen is still unknown. A CD45RA-negative memory subset and a CD45RA+ naive subset were separated from the CD4+ cells. For every subset, genomic DNA was evenly distributed across several immunoSEQ plates. Generated by immunoSEQ multiplex PCR, the TCRdb table keeps only in-frame clones and is missing some. This sample yields approximately 2.3 million clones, of which 90% to 95% are seen a single time; 0.39% belongs to the top ten. The data originate from a study of shared clonotypes between healthy human individuals. Whole-study results and caveats: All-four-donor shared clonotypes had higher generation probabilities than non-shared clonotypes did.

The CDR3 is made up of 15 amino acids. V dropped 4 bases and J dropped 8; count of bases not matched to a gene: 3. Germline V CDR1 and CDR2: MGHDK, SYGVNS. The J gene is TRBJ2-1, the V gene TRBV25-1; 15 bases agree with TRBD2. Input material: naive CD4+ T cells from PBMCs. Subset reported: CD45RA+ positively selected. The receptor's source is a man younger than 30 in good health. Some clones in this sample may be carry-over from other donors' samples. Here the CDR3 DNA reads TGTGCCAGCAGTGCGGGACTAGCGGGAGGTTATGAGCAGTTCTTC. It yields the protein CASSAGLAGGYEQFF.